Sequencing of this T cell receptor beta chain was carried out in a study of identifying expanded T cells in peripheral blood. Study-level results: Approximately 2-week clone count variance significantly increased as total template count grew. Differentially abundant clones: roughly 1.2 between replicates, around 17 at 2 to 3 weeks, roughly 18 at four.

With regard to this clone: The antigen is not known.

The CDR3 extends over 15 amino acids. Germline V gene lookup returns CDR1 SGDLS and CDR2 YYNGEE. V gave up 1 base and J gave up 4 bases, with 12 bases separating them. Collection occurred without any documented infections or immune events in donors. Sequencing was performed with immunoSEQ multiplex PCR; in TCRdb, only in-frame clones are kept and a portion is missing. The sample lists some 91,000 clones, roughly 88% occurring once. Input material: blood. This receptor was obtained from a person between 18 and 75 years old in good health. The rearrangement joins TRBV9 to TRBJ1-5; D might be TRBD1 (6 bases). DNA of the CDR3: TGTGCCAGCAGCGTATCGGGACACCTGAATCAGCCCCAGCATTTT. Amino acids: CASSVSGHLNQPQHF.